A single sample is the source of the 26 T cell receptor beta chains below, sequenced in a study. Via MiXCR, TCRdb re-called the RT-PCR reads, giving one row per CDR3 protein. Found here are about 680,000 distinct CDR3 sequences, around 14% of them singletons; the top ten hold 3.6%. The sample consisted of memory CD4+ T cells from blood. These TCRs come from a female donor in good health, serving as a healthy control.

The genes are TRBV24-1 and TRBJ2-1, with D possibly TRBD1 on 6 matching bases. This CDR3 has 13 residues. Germline lookup yields CDR1 KGHDR and CDR2 SFDVKD. Trimming left V 2 bases short and J 8 bases short, with 9 bases between. CDR3 DNA sequence: TGTGCCACCAGTGATTACAGGGTGTATGAGCAGTTCTTC. Protein sequence: CATSDYRVYEQFF.

This clonotype has a handful of counts. The V and J genes are TRBV6-5 and TRBJ2-1; 7 bases line up with TRBD1. CDR1 MNHEY and CDR2 SVGAGI come from the germline V gene. The CDR3 runs to 16 residues. V lost 0 bases and J lost 6; bases outside the gene matches: 8. The CDR3 bases are TGTGCCAGCAGTTACTCTTCCGGGGCAGGGGGCAATGAGCAGTTCTTC. This translates into CASSYSSGAGGNEQFF.

This clonotype was counted ten times or more. The chain combines TRBV6-4 with TRBJ1-1, with unresolved D. CDR1 MRHNA and CDR2 SNTAGT come from the germline V gene. The CDR3 is 13 residues long. The germline V and J ends were trimmed by 5 bases and 1 base, with 8 bases remaining between them. CDR3 protein: CASSREENTEAFF. The CDR3 nucleotides are TGTGCCAGCAGTCGCGAGGAGAACACTGAAGCTTTCTTT.

This clonotype was seen only a few times. This chain uses TRBV7-8 with TRBJ2-1, with D unresolved. Germline CDR1 and CDR2: SGHVS and FQNEAQ. CDR3 length: 16 amino acids. Trimming left V 5 bases short and J 5 bases short, with 19 bases between. In DNA, the CDR3 is TGTGCCAGCAGCCCAGGCATGCGGCCGGATCACAATGAGCAGTTCTTC. This codes for CASSPGMRPDHNEQFF.

This clonotype was picked up many times. V is TRBV6-5 and J is TRBJ2-6; weak D call: TRBD2 (6 bases). The germline CDR1 and CDR2 sequences are MNHEY and SVGAGI. The CDR3 is 18 amino acids. V was shortened by 0 bases and J by 0 bases, with 12 bases between the two germline ends. The CDR3, as DNA: TGTGCCAGCAGTTACTCGCGGGACGTCCCCTCTGGGGCCAACGTCCTGACTTTC. Protein sequence: CASSYSRDVPSGANVLTF.

This clonotype occurred a few times. This chain connects TRBV25-1 to TRBJ1-1; TRBD1 is a possible D gene (6 bases). There are 13 residues in the CDR3. Looked up from germline, CDR1 is MGHDK and CDR2 is SYGVNS. V was clipped by 6 bases and J by 3 bases, with 11 bases between them. The CDR3 region is CASRGQLDTEAFF. The CDR3 DNA is TGTGCCAGCAGAGGACAGTTGGACACTGAAGCTTTCTTT.

This chain links TRBV7-2 with TRBJ2-4, with 9 positions matching TRBD1. J was trimmed by 7 bases and V by 3 bases; bases with no gene match: 7. The germline gives CDR1 SGHTA, CDR2 FQGNSA. The CDR3 sequence is 15 residues long. This CDR3 reads CASSLTGGGWNIQYF. Here the CDR3 DNA reads TGTGCCAGCAGCTTGACAGGGGGGGGGTGGAACATTCAGTACTTC.

This clonotype came up a few times. The chain combines TRBV6-2 or TRBV6-3 with TRBJ1-5, with D uncertain. This CDR3 region has 16 residues. Deletions cut 0 bases from V and 1 base from J, with 10 bases between. CDR1 is MNHEY and CDR2 is SVGEGT in the germline V gene. The chain's CDR3 is CASSYSSGLSNQPQHF. The CDR3 coding sequence is TGTGCCAGCAGTTACTCGTCCGGGCTCAGCAATCAGCCCCAGCATTTT.

This clonotype occurred many times. The chain employs TRBV20-1 and TRBJ1-1, with a weak D call TRBD1 (6 bases). The CDR3 covers 15 residues. Trimming stripped 4 bases from V and 1 base from J, with 16 bases between. Germline CDR1 reads DFQATT; CDR2 reads SNEGSKA (reference sequence). The CDR3 nucleotides are TGCAGTGCTAAGCCTCGAACAGGGACGAACACTGAAGCTTTCTTT. Translating gives CSAKPRTGTNTEAFF.

This clonotype has ten or more counts. The rearrangement joins TRBV29-1 to TRBJ2-7; D is uncertain. Germline V lookup: CDR1 SQVTM, CDR2 ANQGSEA. This CDR3 has 12 residues. Trimming took 1 base from V and 6 from J, leaving 10 bases between them. The CDR3, as DNA: TGCAGCGTTGAAGGGACCAGCAGCGAGCAGTACTTC. This translates into CSVEGTSSEQYF.

This sequence joins TRBV7-8 and TRBJ1-5; D uncertain. The CDR3 contains 15 residues. Germline lookup yields CDR1 SGHVS and CDR2 FQNEAQ. Trimming shortened V by 5 bases and J by 6 bases, and 17 bases separated the two germline ends. CDR3 bases: TGTGCCAGCAGCCCCCGGCTAGACCTGGGTCAGCCCCAGCATTTT. Amino acid sequence: CASSPRLDLGQPQHF.

This clonotype was seen a handful of times. The rearrangement links TRBV5-5 to TRBJ1-1, with D possibly being TRBD1 (6 bases). The CDR3 has 16 amino acids. The V end was cut by 2 bases, the J end by 1 base, with 15 bases between. The germline CDR1 and CDR2 sequences are SGHKS and YYEKEE (reference sequence). For the CDR3, the DNA is TGTGCCAGCAGCTTTGGGGGGGCTTACCCGAACACTGAAGCTTTCTTT. Its protein product is CASSFGGAYPNTEAFF.

In DNA, the CDR3 is TGTGCCATCAGGGATGGACAGGCGCCTCTTGGTGAGCAGTACTTC. This codes for CAIRDGQAPLGEQYF. The chain uses TRBV10-3 and TRBJ2-7; 7 nucleotides match TRBD1. The CDR3 has 15 residues. The V and J ends lost 6 bases and 7 bases, in that order; junction bases with no gene match: 15. CDR1 is ENHRY and CDR2 is SYGVKD in the germline V gene.

The sample holds a few counts of this clonotype. The junction does not match germline at one end; this may be a read error. J is TRBJ2-3 and V is TRBV7-7, with 9 bases lining up with TRBD1. This CDR3 has 15 amino acids. Germline assignment: CDR1 SSHAT and CDR2 FNYEAQ (reference sequence). The DNA of the CDR3 is TGTGCTAGCAGCTCAAGGACAGGGGCAGGAGATACGCAGTATTTT. It yields the protein CASSSRTGAGDTQYF.

The chain couples TRBV5-1 to TRBJ2-7, with 13 positions matching TRBD2. Germline CDR1 reads SGHRS; CDR2 reads YFSETQ. Losses at the gene ends were 4 bases for V and 3 bases for J; bases not matched to a gene: 13. This CDR3 comprises 18 residues. CDR3 nucleotides: TGCGCCAGCAGCCGAGGACTAGCGGGAGAGATTATGAACTACGAGCAGTACTTC. This gives the protein CASSRGLAGEIMNYEQYF.

This clonotype was seen ten or more times. The genes are TRBV20-1 and TRBJ2-1; 11 nucleotides match TRBD2. The length of the CDR3 is 15 residues. Losses at the gene ends were 6 bases for V and 0 bases for J; bases not matched to a gene: 4. Germline CDR1 is DFQATT and CDR2 is SNEGSKA (reference sequence). This CDR3 reads CSAPGTSGSYNEQFF. Written as DNA, the CDR3 is TGCAGTGCCCCGGGGACTAGCGGCTCCTACAATGAGCAGTTCTTC.

J is TRBJ2-6 and V is TRBV12-3 or TRBV12-4; D remains ambiguous. The V gene lost 7 bases and the J gene lost 0 bases, with 10 bases spanning the gap. CDR3 length: 15 residues. CDR3 in DNA: TGTGCCAGCACTATTGCCCTCTCTGGGGCCAACGTCCTGACTTTC. Translating it yields CASTIALSGANVLTF.

The chain carries TRBV5-6 and TRBJ2-5, with D tentatively TRBD1 or TRBD2 (6 bases each). The germline CDR1 and CDR2 sequences are SGHDT and YYEEEE. The CDR3 runs to 15 residues. The germline V and J ends were trimmed by 0 bases and 5 bases, with 14 bases remaining between them. The CDR3: CASSLAGGGGETQYF. In nucleotides, the CDR3 is TGTGCCAGCAGCTTGGCCGGGGGCGGCGGGGAGACCCAGTACTTC.

This clonotype was seen more than once but under ten times. The chain has TRBV6-2 or TRBV6-3 and TRBJ2-1, with 11 bases lining up with TRBD2. CDR1 and CDR2 from the germline V gene are MNHEY and SVGEGT. J was trimmed by 5 bases and V by 5 bases; bases with no gene match: 5. The CDR3 loop spans 15 amino acids. CDR3 coding DNA: TGTGCCAGCAGTCAGATAGCGGGAGGGGACAATGAGCAGTTCTTC. This encodes CASSQIAGGDNEQFF.

This clonotype appeared a few times. The chain has TRBV9 and TRBJ1-2, with TRBD1 identical over 7 bases. This CDR3 has 12 residues. V shed 5 bases, J shed 8 bases, and the junction held 6 bases outside the gene matches. CDR1 is SGDLS and CDR2 is YYNGEE in the germline V gene. The CDR3 sequence is CASRQGIGGYTF. The CDR3 coding sequence is TGTGCCAGCAGACAGGGGATTGGCGGCTACACCTTC.

In this sample, this clonotype turned up many times. The chain has TRBV12-3 or TRBV12-4 and TRBJ1-4, with TRBD1 identical over 11 bases. The length of the CDR3 is 17 residues. The J segment lost 8 bases and the V segment lost 5 bases, leaving 13 bases of the junction unmatched. The CDR3 nucleotides are TGTGCCAGCAGTCCGGGACAGGGGGTTTTCCTACCCGAAAAACTGTTTTTT. This gives the protein CASSPGQGVFLPEKLFF.

This clonotype was seen at least ten times. The rearrangement links TRBV6-5 to TRBJ2-6, with D perhaps being TRBD1 or TRBD2 (5 bases each). The ends were cut back, 0 bases at V and 1 base at J, with 13 bases in the middle. CDR1 is MNHEY, CDR2 SVGAGI, per germline. The length of the CDR3 is 18 residues. The CDR3 loop reads CASSYSRGGWSGANVLTF. The CDR3 bases are TGTGCCAGCAGTTACTCACGGGGCGGGTGGTCTGGGGCCAACGTCCTGACTTTC.

A word on this clonotype: A much larger clone lies one base from this, so it may be a read error. The chain carries TRBV6-6 and TRBJ2-5, with 8 bases matching TRBD1. The CDR3 is made up of 12 amino acids. Per germline, CDR1 MNHNY and CDR2 SVGAGI (reference sequence). V lost 6 bases and J lost 6; bases outside the gene matches: 3. The CDR3 reads CASRTGVKTQYF. The CDR3 nucleotides are TGTGCCAGCAGGACAGGGGTCAAGACCCAGTACTTC.

The table lists this clonotype with a few counts. The chain employs TRBV12-3 or TRBV12-4 and TRBJ2-5, with 11 bases lining up with TRBD1. With V trimmed by 7 bases and J by 4 bases, 8 bases remained unmatched. The CDR3 is 15 amino acids. The CDR3 nucleotides read TGTGCCAGCACCACAGGGGACAGGGGGTTAGAGACCCAGTACTTC. Protein: CASTTGDRGLETQYF.

This clonotype has a count of ten or more. The chain carries TRBV6-2 or TRBV6-3 and TRBJ2-2; D ambiguous. The CDR3 totals 15 residues. Germline CDR1 reads MNHEY; CDR2 reads SVGEGT. The germline V and J ends were trimmed by 2 bases and 0 bases, with 7 bases remaining between them. CDR3 sequence (DNA): TGTGCCAGCAGTTACCGGAGAGCGAACACCGGGGAGCTGTTTTTT. Protein product: CASSYRRANTGELFF.

The gene calls are TRBV30 and TRBJ1-1; D call uncertain. Germline CDR1 reads GTSNPN; CDR2 reads SVGIG (reference sequence). The CDR3 runs 14 residues. Trimming pared 0 bases from V and 5 bases from J, leaving 13 bases between. CDR3 nucleotide sequence: TGTGCCTGGAGTGTACTGACGGGTAGTACTGAAGCTTTCTTT. As protein: CAWSVLTGSTEAFF.